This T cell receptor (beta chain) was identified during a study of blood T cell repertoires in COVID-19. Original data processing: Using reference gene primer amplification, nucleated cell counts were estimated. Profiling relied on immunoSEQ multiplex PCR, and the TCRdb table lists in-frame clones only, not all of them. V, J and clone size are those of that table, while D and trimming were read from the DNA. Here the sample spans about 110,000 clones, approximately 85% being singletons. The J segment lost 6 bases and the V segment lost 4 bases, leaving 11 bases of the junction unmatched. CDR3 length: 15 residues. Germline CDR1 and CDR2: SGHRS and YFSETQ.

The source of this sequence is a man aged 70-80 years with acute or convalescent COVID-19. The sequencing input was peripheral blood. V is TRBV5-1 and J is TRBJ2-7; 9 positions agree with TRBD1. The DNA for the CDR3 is TGCGCCAGCAGCAGGGCCGGGACAGGGTACTCCGAGCAGTACTTC. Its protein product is CASSRAGTGYSEQYF.